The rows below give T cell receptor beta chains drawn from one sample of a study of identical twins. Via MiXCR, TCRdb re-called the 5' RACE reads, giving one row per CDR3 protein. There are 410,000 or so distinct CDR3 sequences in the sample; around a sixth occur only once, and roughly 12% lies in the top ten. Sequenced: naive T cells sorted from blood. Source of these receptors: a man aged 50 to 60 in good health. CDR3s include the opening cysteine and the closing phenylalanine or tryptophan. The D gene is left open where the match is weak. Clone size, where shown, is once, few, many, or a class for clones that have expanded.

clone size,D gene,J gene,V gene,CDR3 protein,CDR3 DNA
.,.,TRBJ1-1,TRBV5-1,CASSAVGGNTEAFF,TGCGCCAGCAGCGCGGTCGGGGGGAACACTGAAGCTTTCTTT
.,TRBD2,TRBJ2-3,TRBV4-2,CASSQTGTSGGTDTQYF,TGTGCCAGCAGCCAAACCGGGACTAGCGGGGGCACAGATACGCAGTATTTT
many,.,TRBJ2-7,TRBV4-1,CASSQDIRSSYEQYF,TGCGCCAGCAGCCAAGATATACGGAGCTCCTACGAGCAGTACTTC
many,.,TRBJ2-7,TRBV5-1,CASSLEQVYEQYF,TGCGCCAGCAGCTTGGAGCAGGTCTACGAGCAGTACTTC
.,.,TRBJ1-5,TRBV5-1,CASSLEVNQPQHF,TGCGCCAGCAGCTTGGAAGTGAATCAGCCCCAGCATTTT
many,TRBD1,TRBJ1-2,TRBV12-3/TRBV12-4,CASRDRGYGYTF,TGTGCCAGCCGAGACAGGGGGTATGGCTACACCTTC
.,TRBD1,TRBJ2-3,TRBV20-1,CSARDPGQGAKDTQYF,TGCAGTGCTAGAGATCCTGGACAGGGTGCGAAGGATACGCAGTATTTT
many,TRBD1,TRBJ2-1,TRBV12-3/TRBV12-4,CASSLAWTGSYNEQFF,TGTGCCAGCAGTTTAGCCTGGACAGGGAGCTACAATGAGCAGTTCTTC
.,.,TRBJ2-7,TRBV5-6,CASSLGGQGIHEQYF,TGTGCCAGCAGCTTGGGTGGGCAGGGCATCCACGAGCAGTACTTC
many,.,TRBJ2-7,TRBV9,CASSAGPLGNEQYF,TGTGCCAGCAGCGCCGGTCCCCTCGGCAACGAGCAGTACTTC
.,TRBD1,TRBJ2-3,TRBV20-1,CSARDHRGLTDTQYF,TGCAGTGCCAGAGACCACAGGGGGCTTACAGATACGCAGTATTTT
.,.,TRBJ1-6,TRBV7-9,CASSLGGAGNSPLHF,TGTGCCAGCAGCTTAGGGGGGGCCGGCAATTCACCCCTCCACTTT
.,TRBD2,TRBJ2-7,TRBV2,CASSGTGTSPTYEQYF,TGTGCCAGCAGTGGTACCGGGACTAGTCCGACCTACGAGCAGTACTTC
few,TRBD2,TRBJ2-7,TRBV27,CASSLLGLVVGEQYF,TGTGCCAGCAGTTTGCTCGGACTAGTGGTTGGCGAGCAGTACTTC
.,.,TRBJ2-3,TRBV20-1,CSFQIWDSTDTQYF,TGCAGTTTCCAAATCTGGGATAGCACAGATACGCAGTATTTT
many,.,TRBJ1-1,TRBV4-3,CASSQEQNTEAFF,TGCGCCAGCAGCCAAGAACAGAACACTGAAGCTTTCTTT
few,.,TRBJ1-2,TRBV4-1,CASSLSPSITSYGYTF,TGCGCCAGCAGCCTCTCACCCAGTATAACATCCTATGGCTACACCTTC
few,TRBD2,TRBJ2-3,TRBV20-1,CSADTLAGPAPDTQYF,TGCAGTGCCGATACTCTAGCGGGCCCAGCGCCAGATACGCAGTATTTT